The 13 T cell receptor beta chains in this list originate from one sample, sequenced in a study of vaccination effects on CD4 cells after COVID-19. TCRdb keeps only in-frame clones here, not all; method: immunoSEQ multiplex PCR. The sample carries approximately 30,000 clones, about 81% recorded once. With the ViraFEST assay, the study expanded antigen-specific CD4+ T cells using viral peptide pools, then sequenced them. When around 9 days of culture had elapsed, CD4+ T cells were isolated. Neither prior SARS-CoV-2 infection nor positive nucleocapsid antibodies were present in the vaccine recipients. No cognate antigen is known for these TCRs. The material was CD4+ T cells from PBMCs cultured with SARS-CoV-2 spike peptides, obtained before COVID-19 vaccination. These receptor sequences come from a human donor who received a COVID-19 vaccine.

This sequence joins TRBV2 and TRBJ2-5; no clear D. There are 13 residues in the CDR3. Trimming left V 8 bases short and J 4 bases short, with 14 bases between. Germline V gene sequence: CDR1 SNHLY, CDR2 FYNNEI. CDR3 nucleotides: TGTGCCAGCTCCAGCCCCCAGAGAGAGACCCAGTACTTC. This gives the protein CASSSPQRETQYF.

This clone was counted a single time. The chain has TRBV6-5 and TRBJ1-2; TRBD1 matches at 8 bases. The ends lost 6 bases at V and 4 bases at J; junction bases unmatched: 7. CDR3 length: 14 residues. The germline CDR1 and CDR2 sequences are MNHEY and SVGAGI. DNA for the CDR3: TGTGCCAGCAGCACTACCGGGACAGGCTATGGCTACACCTTC. It yields the protein CASSTTGTGYGYTF.

This chain joins TRBV6-5 and TRBJ2-7; no firm D call. The CDR3 is 13 residues long. Germline V gene sequence: CDR1 MNHEY, CDR2 SVGAGI. V was shortened by 2 bases and J by 2 bases, with 7 bases between the two germline ends. CDR3 sequence reads: CASSYHETYEQYF. The CDR3 region has the DNA TGTGCCAGCAGTTACCATGAAACCTACGAGCAGTACTTC.

The chain couples TRBV7-2 to TRBJ1-1, with D unresolved. Looked up from germline, CDR1 is SGHTA and CDR2 is FQGNSA. V was clipped by 5 bases and J by 10 bases, with 11 bases between them. The CDR3 extends over 11 amino acids. The CDR3: CASSLPGLAFF. CDR3 bases: TGTGCCAGCAGCCTCCCCGGATTAGCTTTCTTT. Full variable domain (remainder filled in from reference TRBV7-2 and TRBJ1-1): GAGVSQSPSNKVTEKGKDVELRCDPISGHTALYWYRQSLGQGLEFLIYFQGNSAPDKSGLPSDRFSAERTGGSVSTLTIQRTQQEDSAVYLCASSLPGLAFFGQGTRLTVV.

CDR3 sequence reads: CASSRRTGDTGELFF. In DNA, the CDR3 is TGTGCCAGCTCACGACGGACAGGGGACACCGGGGAGCTGTTTTTT. The rearrangement joins TRBV18 to TRBJ2-2; 9 bases agree with TRBD1. This CDR3 comprises 15 residues. V lost 4 bases, J lost 3 bases, and 3 bases stayed unmatched. Germline CDR1 KGHSH, CDR2 LQKENI.

The sample holds a few counts of this clone. CDR3 in amino acids: CASSLTGYEKLFF. DNA for the CDR3: TGTGCCAGCAGCTTGACAGGGTACGAAAAACTGTTTTTT. The V and J genes are TRBV7-9 and TRBJ1-4, with 7 nucleotides matching TRBD1. Looked up from germline, CDR1 is SEHNR and CDR2 is FQNEAQ (reference sequence). J gave up 8 bases and V 3 bases, and 3 bases lay outside the gene matches. This CDR3 region has 13 residues.

The rearrangement joins TRBV28 to TRBJ2-7; D gene unclear. Germline V gene sequence: CDR1 MDHEN, CDR2 SYDVKM. V was shortened by 8 bases and J by 4 bases, with 15 bases between the two germline ends. This CDR3 comprises 13 residues. CDR3 DNA: TGTGCCAGCTTGGGGTTTAAAAAGTACGAGCAGTACTTC. Protein product: CASLGFKKYEQYF.

The chain is built from TRBV9 and TRBJ2-3; TRBD2 matches at 9 bases. This CDR3 is built from 18 residues. Germline V gene sequence: CDR1 SGDLS, CDR2 YYNGEE. The V gene end was trimmed by 4 bases and the J gene end by 6 bases; junction bases not matched to a gene: 18. Here the CDR3 reads CASSRTPPAGGIYDTQYF. CDR3 bases: TGTGCCAGCAGCAGGACCCCACCAGCGGGGGGTATTTATGATACGCAGTATTTT.

This chain links TRBV19 with TRBJ1-1; D may be TRBD1 (6 bases). CDR3 length: 15 residues. V was shortened by 1 base and J by 4 bases, with 13 bases between the two germline ends. Germline lookup yields CDR1 LNHDA and CDR2 SQIVND (reference sequence). Written as DNA, the CDR3 is TGTGCCAGTAGTATAGCCCCAGGGGTGGGCACTGAAGCTTTCTTT. It codes for CASSIAPGVGTEAFF. The variable domain in full, with the rest retrieved from reference TRBV19 and TRBJ1-1, is DGGITQSPKYLFRKEGQNVTLSCEQNLNHDAMYWYRQDPGQGLRLIYYSQIVNDFQKGDIAEGYSVSREKKESFPLTVTSAQKNPTAFYLCASSIAPGVGTEAFFGQGTRLTVV.

The CDR3 is CASSSRGLASDTQYF. For the CDR3, the DNA is TGTGCCAGCAGTTCACGGGGACTAGCGTCAGATACGCAGTATTTT. The rearrangement uses TRBV27 and TRBJ2-3, with 10 bases that match TRBD2. The CDR3 is 15 amino acids. Germline V CDR1 and CDR2: MNHEY, SMNVEV (reference sequence). Germline trimming cut 4 bases from V and 4 bases from J; bases unmatched to any gene: 5.

The chain uses TRBV3-1 (or the pseudogene TRBV3-2) and TRBJ2-1, with unresolved D. Germline V gene data show CDR1 as LGHDT and CDR2 as YNNKEL (reference sequence). V lost 3 bases, J lost 6 bases, and 6 bases lay in between. The CDR3 is made up of 12 amino acids. This chain's CDR3 is CASSHGFNEQFF. CDR3 nucleotides: TGTGCCAGCAGCCACGGCTTCAATGAGCAGTTCTTC.

CDR3 DNA: TGTGCCAGCAGCTTAAAAGGACTAGCGGGGGCCCCACGGGATACGCAGTATTTT. This codes for CASSLKGLAGAPRDTQYF. The chain links TRBV7-3 to TRBJ2-3, with 13 bases lining up with TRBD2. V shed 1 base and J 6 bases; nucleotides not matched to a gene: 10. Per the germline V gene, CDR1 is SGHTA and CDR2 is FQGTGA. The CDR3 consists of 18 residues.

The chain couples TRBV11-3 to TRBJ2-3, with unresolved D. Trimming took off 0 bases at V and 5 bases at J, with 3 bases between the two ends. Germline V gene data show CDR1 as SGHNT and CDR2 as YENEEA. This CDR3 contains 12 residues. This CDR3 reads CASSLEGDTQYF. The DNA of the CDR3 is TGTGCCAGCAGCTTAGAGGGAGATACGCAGTATTTT. The full variable domain, with the rest looked up from reference TRBV11-3 and TRBJ2-3, is EAGVVQSPRYKIIEKKQPVAFWCNPISGHNTLYWYLQNLGQGPELLIRYENEEAVDDSQLPKDRFSAERLKGVDSTLKIQPAELGDSAVYLCASSLEGDTQYFGPGTRLTVL.